Presented here are 4 T cell receptor beta chains from one specimen sequenced in a study of blood T cell repertoires in COVID-19. Produced via immunoSEQ multiplex PCR; TCRdb's table is partial and in-frame only. This sample carries under 150,000 clones, approximately 90% of them seen once, and the ten largest clones take roughly 28%. Sequencing was done on a sample of peripheral blood. The receptor set was obtained from a human donor in a cohort sampled during active COVID-19.

The chain has TRBV7-9 and TRBJ1-6, with TRBD1 matching 8 bases. This CDR3 spans 15 amino acids. Germline V gives CDR1 SEHNR, CDR2 FQNEAQ (reference sequence). Losses at the gene ends were 5 bases for V and 7 bases for J; bases not matched to a gene: 7. CDR3 sequence (DNA): TGTGCCAGCAGCCCAACAGGGGGAATGAATTCACCCCTCCACTTT. Its translation is CASSPTGGMNSPLHF.

CDR3 sequence reads: CASSQKRVSGSDTQYF. As DNA, the CDR3 is TGTGCCAGCAGCCAAAAGCGGGTAAGCGGATCCGATACGCAGTATTTT. V is TRBV3-1 (or the pseudogene TRBV3-2) and J is TRBJ2-3; weak D call: TRBD2 (6 bases). The CDR3 sequence is 16 residues long. Trimming stripped 2 bases from V and 6 bases from J, with 18 bases between. In germline, CDR1 is LGHDT, CDR2 YNNKEL (reference sequence).

This rearrangement joins TRBV20-1 to TRBJ2-7, with 10 positions matching TRBD2. The germline CDR1 and CDR2 sequences are DFQATT and SNEGSKA (reference sequence). CDR3 size: 16 residues. V lost 3 bases, J lost 2 bases, and 10 bases stayed unmatched. The CDR3 coding sequence is TGCAGTGCTAGTACCAGCGGGGGGGCCTCCCCCTACGAGCAGTACTTC. This codes for CSASTSGGASPYEQYF.

V gene TRBV6-6 combines with J gene TRBJ2-5; 8 bases line up with TRBD2. The CDR3 loop spans 15 amino acids. V was clipped by 5 bases and J by 7 bases; unmatched bases: 12. Germline V gives CDR1 MNHNY, CDR2 SVGAGI (reference sequence). This chain's CDR3 is CASSPLAAGARTQYF. The CDR3 DNA follows: TGTGCCAGCAGTCCCTTGGCAGCGGGGGCGAGGACCCAGTACTTC.